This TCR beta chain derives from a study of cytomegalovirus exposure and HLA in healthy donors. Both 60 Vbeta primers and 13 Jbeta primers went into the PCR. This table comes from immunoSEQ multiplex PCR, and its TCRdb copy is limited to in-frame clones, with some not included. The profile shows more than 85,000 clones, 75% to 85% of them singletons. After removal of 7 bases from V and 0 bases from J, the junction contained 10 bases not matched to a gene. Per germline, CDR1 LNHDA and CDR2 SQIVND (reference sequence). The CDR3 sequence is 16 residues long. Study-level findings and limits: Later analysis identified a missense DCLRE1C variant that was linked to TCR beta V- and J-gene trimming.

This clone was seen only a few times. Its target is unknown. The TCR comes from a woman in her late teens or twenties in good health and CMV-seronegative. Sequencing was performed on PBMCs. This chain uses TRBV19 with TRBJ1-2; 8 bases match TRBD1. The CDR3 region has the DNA TGTGCCAGTATCCCCGGGACAGGCCCCTCTAACTATGGCTACACCTTC. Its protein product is CASIPGTGPSNYGYTF.